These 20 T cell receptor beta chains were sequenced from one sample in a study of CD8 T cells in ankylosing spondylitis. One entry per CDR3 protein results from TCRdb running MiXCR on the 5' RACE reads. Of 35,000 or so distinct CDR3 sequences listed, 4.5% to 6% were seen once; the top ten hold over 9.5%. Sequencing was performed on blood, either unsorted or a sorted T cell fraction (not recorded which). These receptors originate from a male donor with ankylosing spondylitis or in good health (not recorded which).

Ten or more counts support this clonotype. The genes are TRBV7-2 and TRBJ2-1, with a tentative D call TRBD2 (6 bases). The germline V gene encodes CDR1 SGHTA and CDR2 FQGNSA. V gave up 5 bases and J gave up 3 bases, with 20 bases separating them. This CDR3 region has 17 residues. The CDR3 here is CASSPSPLAAFYNEQFF. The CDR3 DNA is TGTGCCAGCAGCCCCTCCCCTTTAGCGGCGTTCTACAATGAGCAGTTCTTC.

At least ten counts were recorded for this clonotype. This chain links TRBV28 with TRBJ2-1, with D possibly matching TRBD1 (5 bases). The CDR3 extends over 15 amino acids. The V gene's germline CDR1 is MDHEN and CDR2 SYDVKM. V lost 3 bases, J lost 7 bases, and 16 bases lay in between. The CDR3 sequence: CASSFLTQGWNEQFF. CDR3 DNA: TGTGCCAGCAGTTTTCTGACCCAGGGCTGGAATGAGCAGTTCTTC.

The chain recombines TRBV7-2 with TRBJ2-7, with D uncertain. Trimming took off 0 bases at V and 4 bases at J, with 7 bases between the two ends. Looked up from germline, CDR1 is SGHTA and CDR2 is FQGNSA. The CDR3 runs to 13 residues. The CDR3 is CASSLAPVYEQYF. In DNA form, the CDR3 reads TGTGCCAGCAGCTTAGCGCCGGTTTACGAGCAGTACTTC. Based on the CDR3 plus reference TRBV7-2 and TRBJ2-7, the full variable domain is GAGVSQSPSNKVTEKGKDVELRCDPISGHTALYWYRQSLGQGLEFLIYFQGNSAPDKSGLPSDRFSAERTGGSVSTLTIQRTQQEDSAVYLCASSLAPVYEQYFGPGTRLTVT.

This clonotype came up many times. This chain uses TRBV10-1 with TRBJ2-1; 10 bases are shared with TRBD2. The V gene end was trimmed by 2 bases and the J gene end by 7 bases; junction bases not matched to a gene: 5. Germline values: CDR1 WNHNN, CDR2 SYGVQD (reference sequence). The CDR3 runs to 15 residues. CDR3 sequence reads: CASSEGAGGRNEQFF. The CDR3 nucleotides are TGCGCCAGCAGTGAGGGAGCGGGAGGGAGGAATGAGCAGTTCTTC.

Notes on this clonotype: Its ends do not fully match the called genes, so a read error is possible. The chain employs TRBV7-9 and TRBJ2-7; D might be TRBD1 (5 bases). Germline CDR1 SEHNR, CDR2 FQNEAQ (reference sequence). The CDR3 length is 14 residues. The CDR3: CASSSRAASYAQYF. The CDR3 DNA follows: TGTGCCAGCAGCTCCAGGGCAGCGTCCTACGCGCAGTACTTC.

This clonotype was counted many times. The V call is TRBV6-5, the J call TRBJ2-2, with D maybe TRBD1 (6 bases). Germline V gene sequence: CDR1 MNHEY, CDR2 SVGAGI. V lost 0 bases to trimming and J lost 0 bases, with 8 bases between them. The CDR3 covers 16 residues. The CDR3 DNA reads TGTGCCAGCAGTTACTCGGGGGCCGCGAACACCGGGGAGCTGTTTTTT. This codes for CASSYSGAANTGELFF.

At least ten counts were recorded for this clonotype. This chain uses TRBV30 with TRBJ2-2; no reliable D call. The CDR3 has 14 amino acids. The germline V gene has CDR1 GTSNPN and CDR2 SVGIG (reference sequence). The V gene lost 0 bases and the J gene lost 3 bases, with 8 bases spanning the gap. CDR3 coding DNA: TGTGCCTGGAGTGTAAATAGCTACACCGGGGAGCTGTTTTTT. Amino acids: CAWSVNSYTGELFF.

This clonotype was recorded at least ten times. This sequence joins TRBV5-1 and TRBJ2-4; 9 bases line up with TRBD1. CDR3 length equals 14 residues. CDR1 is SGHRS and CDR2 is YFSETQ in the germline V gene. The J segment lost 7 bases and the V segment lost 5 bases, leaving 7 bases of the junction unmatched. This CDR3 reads CASRPGTGFNIQYF. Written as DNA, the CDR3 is TGCGCCAGCAGGCCCGGGACAGGGTTTAACATTCAGTACTTC. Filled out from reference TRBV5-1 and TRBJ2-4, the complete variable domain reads KAGVTQTPRYLIKTRGQQVTLSCSPISGHRSVSWYQQTPGQGLQFLFEYFSETQRNKGNFPGRFSGRQFSNSRSEMNVSTLELGDSALYLCASRPGTGFNIQYFGAGTRLSVL.

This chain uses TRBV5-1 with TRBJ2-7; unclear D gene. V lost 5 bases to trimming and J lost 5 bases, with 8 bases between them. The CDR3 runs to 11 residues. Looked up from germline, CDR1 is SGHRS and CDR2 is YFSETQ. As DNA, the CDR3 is TGCGCCAGCAGTTGGATGAACGAGCAGTACTTC. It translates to CASSWMNEQYF.

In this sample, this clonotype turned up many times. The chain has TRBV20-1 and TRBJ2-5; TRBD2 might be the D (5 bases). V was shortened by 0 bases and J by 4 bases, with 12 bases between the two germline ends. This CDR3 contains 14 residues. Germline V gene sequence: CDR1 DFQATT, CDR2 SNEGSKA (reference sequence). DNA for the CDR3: TGCAGTGCTAGAGACGGTCGACGGGGAGAGACCCAGTACTTC. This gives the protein CSARDGRRGETQYF.

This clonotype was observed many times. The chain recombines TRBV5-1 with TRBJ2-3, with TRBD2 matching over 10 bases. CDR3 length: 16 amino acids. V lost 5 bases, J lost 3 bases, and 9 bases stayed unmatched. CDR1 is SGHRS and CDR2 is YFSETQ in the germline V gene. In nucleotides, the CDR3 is TGCGCCAGCAGGACCCTTAGCGGGGGGTTAACAGATACGCAGTATTTT. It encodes CASRTLSGGLTDTQYF.

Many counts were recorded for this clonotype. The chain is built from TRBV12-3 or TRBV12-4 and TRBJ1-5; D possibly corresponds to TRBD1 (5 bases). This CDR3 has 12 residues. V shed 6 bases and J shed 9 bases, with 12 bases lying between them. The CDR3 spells CASRSEGPPQHF. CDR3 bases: TGTGCCAGCAGATCGGAGGGGCCGCCCCAGCATTTT.

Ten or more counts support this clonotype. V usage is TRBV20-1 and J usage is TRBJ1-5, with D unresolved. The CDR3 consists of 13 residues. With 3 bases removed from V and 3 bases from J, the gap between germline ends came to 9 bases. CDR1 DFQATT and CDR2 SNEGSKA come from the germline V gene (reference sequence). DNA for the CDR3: TGCAGTGCTAGTGGGGATATCAATCAGCCCCAGCATTTT. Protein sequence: CSASGDINQPQHF.

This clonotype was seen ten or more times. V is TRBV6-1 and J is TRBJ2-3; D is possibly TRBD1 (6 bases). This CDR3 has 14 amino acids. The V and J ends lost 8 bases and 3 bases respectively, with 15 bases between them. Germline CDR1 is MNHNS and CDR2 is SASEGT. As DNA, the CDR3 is TGTGCCAGCCAGAAGGGGGTCGGAACAGATACGCAGTATTTT. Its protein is CASQKGVGTDTQYF.

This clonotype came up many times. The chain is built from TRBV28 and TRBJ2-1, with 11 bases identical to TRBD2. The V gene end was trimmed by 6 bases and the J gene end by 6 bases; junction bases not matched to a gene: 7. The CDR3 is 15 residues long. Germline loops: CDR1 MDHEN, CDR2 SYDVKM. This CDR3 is CASRETSGSLNEQFF. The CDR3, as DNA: TGTGCCAGCAGGGAAACTAGCGGGAGTCTCAATGAGCAGTTCTTC.

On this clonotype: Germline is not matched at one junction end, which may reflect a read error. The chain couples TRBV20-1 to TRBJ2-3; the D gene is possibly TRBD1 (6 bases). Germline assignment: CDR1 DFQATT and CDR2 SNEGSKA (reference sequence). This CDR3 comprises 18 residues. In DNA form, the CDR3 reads TGCTGTGCCCAGTCCCGGGGCAGGGACACCCTATTCACAGATACGCAGTATTTT. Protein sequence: CCAQSRGRDTLFTDTQYF.

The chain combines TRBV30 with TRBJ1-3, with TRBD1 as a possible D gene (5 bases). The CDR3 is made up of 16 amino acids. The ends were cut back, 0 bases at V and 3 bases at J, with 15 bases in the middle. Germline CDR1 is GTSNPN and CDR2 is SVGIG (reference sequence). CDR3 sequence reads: CAWSVLAGPDGNTIYF. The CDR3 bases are TGTGCCTGGAGTGTACTGGCAGGGCCGGATGGAAACACCATATATTTT.

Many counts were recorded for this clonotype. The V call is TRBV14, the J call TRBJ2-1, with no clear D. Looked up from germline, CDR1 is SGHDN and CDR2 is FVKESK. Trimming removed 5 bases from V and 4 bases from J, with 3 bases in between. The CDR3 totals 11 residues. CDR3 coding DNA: TGTGCCAGCAGCAGTTACAATGAGCAGTTCTTC. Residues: CASSSYNEQFF. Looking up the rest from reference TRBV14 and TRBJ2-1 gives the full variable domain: EAGVTQFPSHSVIEKGQTVTLRCDPISGHDNLYWYRRVMGKEIKFLLHFVKESKQDESGMPNNRFLAERTGGTYSTLKVQPAELEDSGVYFCASSSYNEQFFGPGTRLTVL.

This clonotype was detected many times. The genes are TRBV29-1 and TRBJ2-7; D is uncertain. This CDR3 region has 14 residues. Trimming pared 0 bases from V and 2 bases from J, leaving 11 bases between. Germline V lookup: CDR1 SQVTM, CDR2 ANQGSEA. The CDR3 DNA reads TGCAGCGTTGAAGATCCGCGCAAAGCCTACGAGCAGTACTTC. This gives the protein CSVEDPRKAYEQYF.

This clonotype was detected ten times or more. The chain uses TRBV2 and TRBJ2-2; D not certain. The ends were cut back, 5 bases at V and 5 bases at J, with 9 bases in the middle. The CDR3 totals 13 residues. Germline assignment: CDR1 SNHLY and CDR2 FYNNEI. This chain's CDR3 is CASSFAPTGELFF. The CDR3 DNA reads TGTGCCAGCAGTTTCGCCCCGACCGGGGAGCTGTTTTTT.